The rows below give T cell receptor beta chains drawn from one sample of a study of T cell clones after liver transplantation. Sequencing used immunoSEQ multiplex PCR; TCRdb keeps in-frame clones, though not all of them. The repertoire consists of roughly 74,000 clones, with over 70% occurring once and the leading ten covering about 0.63%. The sample here was CD4+ T cells from blood, taken before liver transplant. The receptors stem from a human donor who received a liver transplant. The CDR3 runs from the conserved cysteine through the conserved F or W. Fields, in order: D gene, V gene, clone size, J gene, CDR3 DNA, CDR3 protein. A D gene is named only where the DNA matches it firmly. Clone size appears in some rows only: once, few, many, or a class for an expanded clone.

D gene: NA; V gene: TRBV7-2; clone size: NA; J gene: TRBJ1-4; CDR3 DNA: TGTGCCAGCAGCGTGGGGGGTGCTAATGAAAAACTGTTTTTT; CDR3 protein: CASSVGGANEKLFF
D gene: NA; V gene: TRBV7-2; clone size: NA; J gene: TRBJ1-3; CDR3 DNA: TGTGCCAGCAGCTCGGGACCTAACTCTGGAAACACCATATATTTT; CDR3 protein: CASSSGPNSGNTIYF
D gene: NA; V gene: TRBV5-1; clone size: NA; J gene: TRBJ2-7; CDR3 DNA: TGCGCCAGCAGTTTGGCTGGGACGTCCGCCTACGAGCAGTACTTC; CDR3 protein: CASSLAGTSAYEQYF
D gene: NA; V gene: TRBV29-1; clone size: once; J gene: TRBJ2-4; CDR3 DNA: TGCAGTGCCCCGCGGACAAGCCTAGCCAAAAACATTCAGTACTTC; CDR3 protein: CSAPRTSLAKNIQYF
D gene: NA; V gene: TRBV18; clone size: NA; J gene: TRBJ2-6; CDR3 DNA: TGTGCCAGCTCTCCGAGAGGGAGCTCTGGGGCCAACGTCCTGACTTTC; CDR3 protein: CASSPRGSSGANVLTF
D gene: TRBD2; V gene: TRBV4-1; clone size: NA; J gene: TRBJ2-3; CDR3 DNA: TGCGCCAGCAGCCAAGATCATTCCCCTAGCGGGTCAGATACGCAGTATTTT; CDR3 protein: CASSQDHSPSGSDTQYF
D gene: TRBD2; V gene: TRBV28; clone size: few; J gene: TRBJ2-1; CDR3 DNA: TGTGCCAGCAGTTTGGGGCGACTAGCGGGAGGGTTCAATGAGCAGTTCTTC; CDR3 protein: CASSLGRLAGGFNEQFF
D gene: NA; V gene: TRBV4-3; clone size: NA; J gene: TRBJ1-2; CDR3 DNA: TGCGCCAGCAGCCATAACAACTTATTCCGTGGTGGCTACACCTTC; CDR3 protein: CASSHNNLFRGGYTF
D gene: NA; V gene: TRBV7-2; clone size: NA; J gene: TRBJ2-3; CDR3 DNA: TGTGCCAGCAGCTTTGGGATCTCCCGATCCACAGATACGCAGTATTTT; CDR3 protein: CASSFGISRSTDTQYF
D gene: TRBD1; V gene: TRBV18; clone size: NA; J gene: TRBJ1-5; CDR3 DNA: TGTGCCAGCTCACCTACCCCGACAGGGAACAATCAGCCCCAGCATTTT; CDR3 protein: CASSPTPTGNNQPQHF
D gene: TRBD1; V gene: TRBV6-7; clone size: NA; J gene: TRBJ2-1; CDR3 DNA: TGTGCCAGCAGTTCCCCGACAGGGGGCGACCCTCACTCCTACAATGAGCAGTTCTTC; CDR3 protein: CASSSPTGGDPHSYNEQFF
D gene: TRBD2; V gene: TRBV6-5; clone size: NA; J gene: TRBJ2-1; CDR3 DNA: TGTGCCAGCAGTTTTTGGACTAGCGGGAGGGCCGGTGAGCAGTTCTTC; CDR3 protein: CASSFWTSGRAGEQFF
D gene: NA; V gene: TRBV6-5; clone size: NA; J gene: TRBJ2-7; CDR3 DNA: TGTGCCAGCAGAAGAGCGGGCACCGTCTCCTACGAGCAGTACTTC; CDR3 protein: CASRRAGTVSYEQYF
D gene: NA; V gene: TRBV5-1; clone size: NA; J gene: TRBJ1-3; CDR3 DNA: TGCGCCAGCAGCCCGGGGGGGGCTGGAAACACCATATATTTT; CDR3 protein: CASSPGGAGNTIYF
D gene: TRBD2; V gene: TRBV10-1; clone size: few; J gene: TRBJ2-3; CDR3 DNA: TGCGCCAGCAGTGAGTCAGCGGGATCCGATACGCAGTATTTT; CDR3 protein: CASSESAGSDTQYF
D gene: NA; V gene: TRBV9; clone size: NA; J gene: TRBJ1-2; CDR3 DNA: TGTGCCAGCAGCGTAGGTGGTAGGACTCCCAATCTAGTATATGGCTACACCTTC; CDR3 protein: CASSVGGRTPNLVYGYTF
D gene: NA; V gene: TRBV5-4; clone size: NA; J gene: TRBJ1-3; CDR3 DNA: TGTGCCAGCAGCGACATAGGGGGTTCCTCTGGAAACACCATATATTTT; CDR3 protein: CASSDIGGSSGNTIYF
D gene: TRBD1; V gene: TRBV11-2; clone size: NA; J gene: TRBJ1-3; CDR3 DNA: TGTGCCAGCGCCACAGGGGGCTCTGGAAACACCATATATTTT; CDR3 protein: CASATGGSGNTIYF
D gene: TRBD1; V gene: TRBV12-5; clone size: NA; J gene: TRBJ2-2; CDR3 DNA: TGTGCTAGTGGTGCAGGGGGAAAGGCCGGGGAGCTGTTTTTT; CDR3 protein: CASGAGGKAGELFF
D gene: TRBD2; V gene: TRBV7-9; clone size: NA; J gene: TRBJ2-7; CDR3 DNA: TGTGCCAGCAGCTTCGGCGGGAGTGTTTCCTACGAGCAGTACTTC; CDR3 protein: CASSFGGSVSYEQYF
D gene: TRBD1; V gene: TRBV18; clone size: NA; J gene: TRBJ1-2; CDR3 DNA: TGTGCCAGCTCTCCCCAGACAGGGGGAAGAAACTATGGCTACACCTTC; CDR3 protein: CASSPQTGGRNYGYTF
D gene: NA; V gene: TRBV27; clone size: NA; J gene: TRBJ2-7; CDR3 DNA: TGTGCCAGCAGTTTCAGGGGCGACGAGCAGTACTTC; CDR3 protein: CASSFRGDEQYF
D gene: NA; V gene: TRBV28; clone size: NA; J gene: TRBJ2-3; CDR3 DNA: TGTGCCAGCAGCCCTACGAGACGAATGAACACAGATACGCAGTATTTT; CDR3 protein: CASSPTRRMNTDTQYF
D gene: NA; V gene: TRBV28; clone size: NA; J gene: TRBJ2-7; CDR3 DNA: TGTGCCAGCAGTTTTTTCACCACCGCGACCGGAGAGCAGTACTTC; CDR3 protein: CASSFFTTATGEQYF
D gene: TRBD1; V gene: TRBV28; clone size: few; J gene: TRBJ1-4; CDR3 DNA: TGTGCCAGCAGTTTAAAGACAGGGGAAAGCGAAAAACTGTTTTTT; CDR3 protein: CASSLKTGESEKLFF
D gene: TRBD1; V gene: TRBV18; clone size: NA; J gene: TRBJ2-7; CDR3 DNA: TGTGCCAGCTCACCAGGGCAAGGGGGCGTTTACGAGCAGTACTTC; CDR3 protein: CASSPGQGGVYEQYF
D gene: TRBD1; V gene: TRBV6-6; clone size: NA; J gene: TRBJ1-1; CDR3 DNA: TGTGCCAGCAGACACAGCCTGACCCCGGGACAGACTGAAGCTTTCTTT; CDR3 protein: CASRHSLTPGQTEAFF
D gene: NA; V gene: TRBV7-2; clone size: few; J gene: TRBJ2-5; CDR3 DNA: TGTGCCAGCAGCTTTCAGGACTTAAAAGAGACCCAGTACTTC; CDR3 protein: CASSFQDLKETQYF
D gene: TRBD1; V gene: TRBV14; clone size: NA; J gene: TRBJ1-2; CDR3 DNA: TGTGCCAGCAGCAAAGTCCGAATTAGTGGTACGGGACAGAACTATGGCTACACCTTC; CDR3 protein: CASSKVRISGTGQNYGYTF
D gene: NA; V gene: TRBV10-3; clone size: NA; J gene: TRBJ2-7; CDR3 DNA: TGTGCCATCAGTGCGTATGGACAGACGAACTCCTACGAGCAGTACTTC; CDR3 protein: CAISAYGQTNSYEQYF
D gene: TRBD1; V gene: TRBV6-5; clone size: NA; J gene: TRBJ2-7; CDR3 DNA: TGTGCCAGCAGTTTGCCGGGACAGGGCGGCCAGTACTTC; CDR3 protein: CASSLPGQGGQYF
D gene: TRBD2; V gene: TRBV6-5; clone size: NA; J gene: TRBJ2-2; CDR3 DNA: TGTGCCAGCAGGGGGACTAGCGGGAGTGGGGAGCTGTTTTTT; CDR3 protein: CASRGTSGSGELFF
D gene: NA; V gene: TRBV9; clone size: NA; J gene: TRBJ1-1; CDR3 DNA: TGTGCCAGCAGCCCCCTGGGGCTTGGGAGGTTGGACACTGAAGCTTTCTTT; CDR3 protein: CASSPLGLGRLDTEAFF
D gene: NA; V gene: TRBV28; clone size: once; J gene: TRBJ1-5; CDR3 DNA: TGTGCCAGCAGTTTGGGAGGGTATAGCAATCAGCCCCAGCATTTT; CDR3 protein: CASSLGGYSNQPQHF
D gene: NA; V gene: TRBV9; clone size: NA; J gene: TRBJ2-3; CDR3 DNA: TGTGCCAGCAGCCTCGACCCGGGGCACACAGATACGCAGTATTTT; CDR3 protein: CASSLDPGHTDTQYF
D gene: NA; V gene: TRBV15; clone size: NA; J gene: TRBJ2-1; CDR3 DNA: TGTGCCACCAGCAGAGATTTTTCCGCGAATGAGCAGTTCTTC; CDR3 protein: CATSRDFSANEQFF
D gene: TRBD1; V gene: TRBV4-2; clone size: few; J gene: TRBJ2-1; CDR3 DNA: TGTGCCAGCAGCCAAGGGTGGACAGGGTCAGTTCTTGGAGGCTCCTACAATGAGCAGTTCTTC; CDR3 protein: CASSQGWTGSVLGGSYNEQFF
D gene: NA; V gene: TRBV7-2; clone size: NA; J gene: TRBJ2-7; CDR3 DNA: TGTGCCAGCAGCGACAGGTACAACTCCTACGAGCAGTACTTC; CDR3 protein: CASSDRYNSYEQYF
D gene: NA; V gene: TRBV18; clone size: NA; J gene: TRBJ2-5; CDR3 DNA: TGTGCCAGCTCACCAACCCTCGGGGGCCAAGAGACCCAGTACTTC; CDR3 protein: CASSPTLGGQETQYF
D gene: TRBD2; V gene: TRBV7-9; clone size: NA; J gene: TRBJ2-1; CDR3 DNA: TGTGCCAGCAGCTTAGTGCAAGGCAGCGGGAGGTACAATGAGCAGTTCTTC; CDR3 protein: CASSLVQGSGRYNEQFF
D gene: NA; V gene: TRBV19; clone size: NA; J gene: TRBJ1-2; CDR3 DNA: TGTGCCAGTAGCCTAGGCTATGGCTACACCTTC; CDR3 protein: CASSLGYGYTF
D gene: NA; V gene: TRBV28; clone size: NA; J gene: TRBJ2-7; CDR3 DNA: TGTGCCAGCACCTTAACCTACGGGTTCGAGCAGTACTTC; CDR3 protein: CASTLTYGFEQYF
D gene: TRBD2; V gene: TRBV10-2; clone size: NA; J gene: TRBJ2-2; CDR3 DNA: TGCGCCAGCAGCCCCACTAGCGGAAAGAACACCGGGGAGCTGTTTTTT; CDR3 protein: CASSPTSGKNTGELFF
D gene: TRBD1; V gene: TRBV6-1; clone size: NA; J gene: TRBJ2-7; CDR3 DNA: TGTGCCAGCAGTTCGACAGGGGACTACGAGCAGTACTTC; CDR3 protein: CASSSTGDYEQYF
D gene: NA; V gene: TRBV5-8; clone size: NA; J gene: TRBJ1-3; CDR3 DNA: TGTGCCAGCAGCTTGGCTAAAGTATCCTCTGGAAACACCATATATTTT; CDR3 protein: CASSLAKVSSGNTIYF
D gene: NA; V gene: TRBV9; clone size: NA; J gene: TRBJ2-7; CDR3 DNA: TGTGCCAGCAGCGTAGATGTCTTTCAGGAGCAGTACTTC; CDR3 protein: CASSVDVFQEQYF
D gene: TRBD2; V gene: TRBV4-1; clone size: few; J gene: TRBJ2-7; CDR3 DNA: TGCGCCAGCAGCCAAGATGCCCGACTAGCGGGACTTCGTACCTACGAGCAGTACTTC; CDR3 protein: CASSQDARLAGLRTYEQYF
D gene: NA; V gene: TRBV10-3; clone size: NA; J gene: TRBJ2-5; CDR3 DNA: TGTGCCATCAGTGACGCAGGACTTCCGGGAGAGACCCAGTACTTC; CDR3 protein: CAISDAGLPGETQYF
D gene: TRBD2; V gene: TRBV6-5; clone size: NA; J gene: TRBJ2-7; CDR3 DNA: TGTGCCAGCAGTTTCGGGGGACTAGGAGGCTACGAGCAGTACTTC; CDR3 protein: CASSFGGLGGYEQYF
D gene: TRBD2; V gene: TRBV5-4; clone size: NA; J gene: TRBJ2-1; CDR3 DNA: TGTGCCAGCAGCTTAAAGACTAGCGGGGTCGGGAATGAGCAGTTCTTC; CDR3 protein: CASSLKTSGVGNEQFF
D gene: TRBD1; V gene: TRBV7-2; clone size: NA; J gene: TRBJ1-2; CDR3 DNA: TGTGCCAGCAGCTTAAGGGACAGGGCTAGTCACTATGGCTACACCTTC; CDR3 protein: CASSLRDRASHYGYTF
D gene: TRBD1; V gene: TRBV27; clone size: NA; J gene: TRBJ2-7; CDR3 DNA: TGTGCCAGCAGTTTCTCCGGGACAGGGGGCCAACTGGGTCACTACGAGCAGTACTTC; CDR3 protein: CASSFSGTGGQLGHYEQYF
D gene: NA; V gene: TRBV9; clone size: NA; J gene: TRBJ2-1; CDR3 DNA: TGTGCCAGCAGCGTAGGGCCAGGCAATGAGCAGTTCTTC; CDR3 protein: CASSVGPGNEQFF
D gene: NA; V gene: TRBV2; clone size: few; J gene: TRBJ1-2; CDR3 DNA: TGTGCCAGCAGTGAGAACTCTAACTATGGCTACACCTTC; CDR3 protein: CASSENSNYGYTF
D gene: TRBD2; V gene: TRBV7-9; clone size: NA; J gene: TRBJ2-3; CDR3 DNA: TGTGCCAGCAGCTTAGGGACTAGCGGGAGAAGAGCAGATACGCAGTATTTT; CDR3 protein: CASSLGTSGRRADTQYF
D gene: TRBD1; V gene: TRBV6-6; clone size: NA; J gene: TRBJ2-7; CDR3 DNA: TGTGCCAGCAGTCGGGACAGGCGCCACGAGCAGTACTTC; CDR3 protein: CASSRDRRHEQYF
D gene: NA; V gene: TRBV28; clone size: once; J gene: TRBJ2-7; CDR3 DNA: TGTGCCAGCAGTCCCGACCCCAGCCACGAGCAGTACTTC; CDR3 protein: CASSPDPSHEQYF
D gene: NA; V gene: TRBV6-6; clone size: NA; J gene: TRBJ1-2; CDR3 DNA: TGTGCCAGCAGTTACTCAAGCGTCTCTAACTATGGCTACACCTTC; CDR3 protein: CASSYSSVSNYGYTF